This T cell receptor beta chain was sequenced in a study of blood T cell repertoires in COVID-19 (dated by TCRdb to the early 2020s). Looking at the study overall: Samples covering the acute and convalescent phases of COVID-19 were provided by collaborators in the United States, Italy and Spain. The prospective study material was composed of cDNA or gDNA derived from T cells, B-cell-depleted T cells, or PBMCs. Subjects who had been exposed to COVID-19, were actively infected with it, or had recovered from it provided the deeply sampled blood TCRbeta repertoires that made up the dataset. The repertoires were released in a freely available public database intended as a resource for research on the immune response to SARS-CoV-2. The samples were drawn from the first 160 participants of the ongoing ImmuneRACE study and from over 950 subjects provided by 6 global collaborators. Sample metadata almost always included a de-identified subject ID, COVID-19 status, age in years and sex. Where available, HLA class I and class II types were obtained from metadata supplied by the sample provider rather than from assay-based typing. General conclusions and limits of the study: The quantity of clinical and demographic metadata differed by source and by participant and was supplied without curation.

Trimming removed 2 bases from V and 2 bases from J; the gene matches leave 5 bases unexplained. CDR1 and CDR2 are drawn from the germline V gene (reference sequence): SEHNR, FQNEAQ. Measured from the cysteine to the phenylalanine, the CDR3 is 15 residues long. Just CDR3 DNA is preserved here, 45 bases in frame from base 1. A note on this clone: Its antigen is still unknown. No base-level quality is on record; no much larger clone is a single base apart.

Whole blood was collected in K2EDTA tubes by collaborating institutions according to the institutions' own protocols. For TCRbeta analysis, collaborators shipped samples in one of three forms: frozen whole blood, isolated PBMCs, or DNA extracted from either of those sample types. The immunoSEQ Assay, a bias-controlled multiplex PCR, was used to amplify TCRbeta CDR3 regions from genomic DNA. Per the source publication's procedure: The number of nucleated cells in each sample was estimated by amplification of reference gene primers within the assay. Sequence reads were collapsed and filtered to measure the absolute abundance of every unique TCRbeta CDR3 rearrangement. Productive Simpson clonality was computed per sample as the square root of Simpson's diversity index over productive rearrangements. Entries here come from immuneACCESS through TCRdb and include only in-frame sequences with V and J called. Some clones fail to appear in such tables; in the studies checked, an unresolved V gene covers under half of the shortfall, and the cause of the remainder is unknown. The V and J calls and clone size were taken over from that table, and D and trimming were inferred from the DNA. In this sample the table shows 140,000 or so clones, approximately 81% of which occur a single time. The ten most abundant clones make up 8.2% of the sample.

The V and J genes are TRBV7-9 and TRBJ2-7; 8 middle bases align to TRBD1. This sequence was found in a human donor in a cohort sampled during active COVID-19. Sequencing used peripheral blood. The sequenced DNA is TGTGCCAGCAGCTTATCCGGGACAGGCACCTACGAGCAGTACTTC. Its translation is CASSLSGTGTYEQYF. Joined to the reference TRBV7-9 and TRBJ2-7 proteins, this CDR3 gives the full variable domain: DTGVSQNPRHKITKRGQNVTFRCDPISEHNRLYWYRQTLGQGPEFLTYFQNEAQLEKSRLLSDRFSAERPKGSFSTLEIQRTEQGDSAMYLCASSLSGTGTYEQYFGPGTRLTVT.